This entry concerns a single T cell receptor (beta chain). Its antigen is unknown. Per-base quality was not reported, and no clone a single base away is much larger than it. This specimen comes from a study of identical twins (dated by TCRdb to between 2015 and 2016). Some background on the complete study: To test whether fetal clonotypes persist, this study deep-sequenced TCR alpha and beta repertoires from monozygotic twins, from unrelated adults of various ages, and from cord blood. Replicate twin experiments were performed at different times using different library preparation protocols to rule out contamination.

Every donor was a healthy Caucasian. Three pairs of female monozygotic twins, all aged roughly 18 to 29 years, were included in the twin cohort. Miltenyi CD45RO+ enrichment and human naive T-cell isolation kits were used to isolate memory (CD45RO+) and naive T cells from PBMC. The study at large found these results: Compared with coincidental sharing between unrelated individuals, an excess of low generation-probability sequences was observed among out-of-frame TCR alpha sequences shared between twins. Fewer insertions were carried by abundant cord blood beta clonotypes; a weaker similar trend was observed in young adult naive repertoires, while no such trend was observed in memory repertoires. In monozygotic twins, out-of-frame TCR alpha sharing was systematically underestimated by recombination models, although the models agreed with sharing between unrelated individuals. The excess sharing between twins in beta out-of-frame sequences was weaker because fewer shared sequences reduced the signal-to-noise ratio. Invariant T cells such as MAIT and iNKT could partly confound zero-insertion analyses, although diverse VJ usage argued against such confounding for most clonotypes. Because the same donors could not be followed over many years, conclusions were based on cross-sectional statistical analysis.

Receptors were amplified or captured by 5' RACE. For sequencing, an Illumina HiSeq 2000 was employed. Template switching introduced a universal primer binding site; the final cDNA contained a unique molecular identifier, enabling accurate counting of TCR cDNA molecules. First-strand cDNA for TCR alpha and beta chains was synthesized from specific primers in the conserved constant-segment region. To control for contamination, every cDNA library was double barcoded, receiving both a SMART-Mk sample barcode and Illumina barcodes. TruSeq adapter sequences, together with Illumina sample barcodes, were added in two successive PCR steps. Sequencing of the TCR alpha and beta cDNA libraries was done on the Illumina HiSeq platform using custom primers. The source study handled its data this way. MiGEC was used to process raw reads and extract unique molecular identifiers, and MiXCR was used to find CDR3 positions. For each individual, recombination models were inferred using an EM algorithm with the repgenHMM and IGoR tools. The analysis of shared clonotypes was done with the tcR package in R, with sharing normalized by the product of cloneset sizes. Out-of-frame nonproductive sequences were analyzed to study raw recombination free of thymic and clonal selection effects. Using fastp at Q25 and MiXCR, TCRdb reprocessed the public reads and kept productive beta chains. When rows share a CDR3 protein, they turn into one entry using the most common DNA and genes. The V and J calls and clone size are TCRdb's, not the authors'. A total of approximately 280,000 distinct CDR3 sequences appear in this sample, about 8% of them only once. 2.1% of the sample rests with the top ten.

These data were likewise used in another study, on yellow fever vaccine responses in identical twins. The second paper states: The T cell response to vaccination in identical twins was reported by the authors to appear partly convergent and partly personalized. Focusing on identical twins, the study followed the T cell clones that responded to the vaccine, and did so with precision.

The receptor was derived from a woman in her late teens or twenties in good health. The sample was memory (CD45RO+) T cells sorted from blood. Sample cell subset or site, as interpreted from the label and publication: CD45RO+ enriched T cells.

Here the CDR3 is given as CSVDPISGQETQYF. The nucleotide sequence reads as follows: TGCAGCGTTGACCCAATCAGCGGCCAAGAGACCCAGTACTTC. The V gene is TRBV29-1 and the J gene is TRBJ2-5, with TRBD2 as a weak D call on 5 bases. The germline V gene specifies SQVTM as CDR1 and ANQGSEA as CDR2. V is clipped by 3 bases and J by 1 base, and the sequence between their germline boundaries is 12 bases long. The CDR3, cysteine through phenylalanine, is 14 amino acids long. Only the CDR3 part of the read is kept: 42 bases, read in frame from the first base. Where the CDR3 stops, the reference TRBV29-1 and TRBJ2-5 genes take over; the full variable domain is SAVISQKPSRDICQRGTSLTIQCQVDSQVTMMFWYRQQPGQSLTLIATANQGSEATYESGFVIDKFPISRPNLTFSTLTVSNMSPEDSSIYLCSVDPISGQETQYFGPGTRLLVL.